This record covers a single T cell receptor (beta chain). This sample was taken from a study of cytomegalovirus exposure and HLA in healthy donors. The V gene end was trimmed by 5 bases and the J gene end by 4 bases; junction bases not matched to a gene: 4. The CDR3 is 15 amino acids. The germline V gene encodes CDR1 SNHLY and CDR2 FYNNEI. Vbeta (60) and Jbeta (13) primers were used in the PCR. Sequencing used immunoSEQ multiplex PCR; TCRdb keeps in-frame clones, though not all of them. The sample lists 170,000 or so clones, about 78% occurring once. The source of this sequence is a woman between 45 and 65 years old in good health and CMV-seropositive. This chain uses TRBV2 with TRBJ1-5; 11 bases match TRBD1. Sequencing was done on a sample of PBMCs. The CDR3 nucleotides read TGTGCCAGCAGTTTGGGACAGGGGGTAAATCAGCCCCAGCATTTT. Translating gives CASSLGQGVNQPQHF.